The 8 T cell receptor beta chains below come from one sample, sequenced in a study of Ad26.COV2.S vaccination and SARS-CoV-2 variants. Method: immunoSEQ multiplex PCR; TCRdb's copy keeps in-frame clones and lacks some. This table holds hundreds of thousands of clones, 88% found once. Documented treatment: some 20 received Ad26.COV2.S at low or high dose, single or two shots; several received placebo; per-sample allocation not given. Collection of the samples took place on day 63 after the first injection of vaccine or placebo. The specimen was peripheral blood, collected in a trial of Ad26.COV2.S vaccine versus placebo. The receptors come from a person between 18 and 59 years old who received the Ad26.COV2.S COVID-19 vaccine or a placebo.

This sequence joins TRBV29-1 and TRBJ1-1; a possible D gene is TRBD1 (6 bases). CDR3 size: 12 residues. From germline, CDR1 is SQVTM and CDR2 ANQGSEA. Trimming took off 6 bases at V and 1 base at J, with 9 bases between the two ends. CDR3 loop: CSVGDTNTEAFF. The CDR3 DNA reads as TGCAGCGTGGGGGACACGAACACTGAAGCTTTCTTT.

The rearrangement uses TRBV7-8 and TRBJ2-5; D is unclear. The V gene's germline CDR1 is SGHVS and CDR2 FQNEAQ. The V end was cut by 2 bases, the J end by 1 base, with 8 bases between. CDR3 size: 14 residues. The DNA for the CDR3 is TGTGCCAGCAGCTTAATAGGCGGCCAAGAGACCCAGTACTTC. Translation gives CASSLIGGQETQYF.

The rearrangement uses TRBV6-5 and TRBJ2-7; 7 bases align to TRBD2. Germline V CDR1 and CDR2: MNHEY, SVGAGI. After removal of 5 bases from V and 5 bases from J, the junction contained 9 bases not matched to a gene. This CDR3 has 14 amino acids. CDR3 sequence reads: CASSRSAGAHEQYF. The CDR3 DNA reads TGTGCCAGCAGTCGGTCTGCGGGAGCCCACGAGCAGTACTTC.

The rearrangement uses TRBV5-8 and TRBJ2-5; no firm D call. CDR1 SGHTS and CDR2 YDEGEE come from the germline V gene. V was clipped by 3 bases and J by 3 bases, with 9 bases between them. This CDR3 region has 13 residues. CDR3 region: CASSSPPKETQYF. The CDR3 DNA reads TGTGCCAGCAGCTCCCCCCCTAAAGAGACCCAGTACTTC.

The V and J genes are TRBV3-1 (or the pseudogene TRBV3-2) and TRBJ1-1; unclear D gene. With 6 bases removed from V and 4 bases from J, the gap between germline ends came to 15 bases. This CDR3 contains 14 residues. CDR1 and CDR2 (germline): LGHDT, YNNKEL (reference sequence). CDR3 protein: CASSVGPGVTEAFF. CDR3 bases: TGTGCCAGCAGTGTTGGACCCGGGGTCACTGAAGCTTTCTTT.

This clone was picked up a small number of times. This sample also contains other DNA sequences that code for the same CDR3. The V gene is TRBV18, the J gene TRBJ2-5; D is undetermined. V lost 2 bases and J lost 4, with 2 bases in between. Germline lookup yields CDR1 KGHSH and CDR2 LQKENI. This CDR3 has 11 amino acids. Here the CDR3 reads CASSPRETQYF. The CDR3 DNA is TGTGCCAGCTCACCAAGAGAGACCCAGTACTTC.

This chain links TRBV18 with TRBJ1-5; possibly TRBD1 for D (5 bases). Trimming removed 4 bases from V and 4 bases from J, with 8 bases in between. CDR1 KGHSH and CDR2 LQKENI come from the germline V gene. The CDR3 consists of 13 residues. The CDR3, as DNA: TGTGCCAGCTCACAGGACAAGAATCAGCCCCAGCATTTT. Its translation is CASSQDKNQPQHF.

This CDR3 is CASTLDRFTGELFF. CDR3 DNA: TGTGCCAGCACCCTGGACAGGTTCACCGGGGAGCTGTTTTTT. V is TRBV11-2 and J is TRBJ2-2; TRBD1 aligns across 7 bases. The ends lost 7 bases at V and 4 bases at J; junction bases unmatched: 6. There are 14 residues in the CDR3. Germline CDR1 SGHAT, CDR2 FQNNGV.